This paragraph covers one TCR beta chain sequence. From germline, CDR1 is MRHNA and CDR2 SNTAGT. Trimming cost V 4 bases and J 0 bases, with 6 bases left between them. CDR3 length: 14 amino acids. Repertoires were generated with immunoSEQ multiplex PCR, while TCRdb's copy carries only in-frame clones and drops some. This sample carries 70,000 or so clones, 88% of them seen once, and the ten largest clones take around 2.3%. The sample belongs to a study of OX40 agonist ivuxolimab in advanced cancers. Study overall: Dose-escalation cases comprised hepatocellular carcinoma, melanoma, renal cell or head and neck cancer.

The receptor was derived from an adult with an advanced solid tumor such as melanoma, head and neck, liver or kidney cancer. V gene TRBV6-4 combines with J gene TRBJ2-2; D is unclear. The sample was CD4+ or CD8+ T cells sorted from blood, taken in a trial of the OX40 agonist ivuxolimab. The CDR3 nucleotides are TGTGCCAGCAGTGCAGTGGCGAACACCGGGGAGCTGTTTTTT. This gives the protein CASSAVANTGELFF.